A selection of T cell receptor beta chains follows, all from one sample in a study of blood T cell repertoires in COVID-19. Only in-frame clones appear in the TCRdb table, and some are missing; sequencing was by immunoSEQ multiplex PCR. The sample lists over 200,000 clones; roughly 90% were seen once. The sample comprised PBMCs or T cells enriched from blood (not recorded which). These TCRs come from a man aged 25 to 40 who had been exposed to COVID-19. The CDR3 runs from the conserved cysteine through the conserved F or W. The D gene is left open where the match is weak. Only some rows state a clone size, as once, few, many or a class for expanded clones.

abundance: NA; j_gene: TRBJ1-5; d_gene: NA; v_gene: TRBV20-1; CDR3nt: TGCAGTGTTGGGGAGGTGGCCCAGCATTTT; CDR3aa: CSVGEVAQHF
abundance: once; j_gene: TRBJ1-2; d_gene: TRBD1; v_gene: TRBV14; CDR3nt: TGTGCCAGCAGCCATGGGACAGGGACCTACACCTTC; CDR3aa: CASSHGTGTYTF
abundance: few; j_gene: TRBJ2-3; d_gene: TRBD2; v_gene: TRBV10-3; CDR3nt: TGTGCCATCAGCCCCAGCGGGGTAACTAGCACAGATACGCAGTATTTT; CDR3aa: CAISPSGVTSTDTQYF
abundance: once; j_gene: TRBJ1-1; d_gene: NA; v_gene: TRBV4-1; CDR3nt: TGCGCCAGCAGCCAGCTCTCCCAGGGTAACCGGGACACTGAAGCTTTCTTT; CDR3aa: CASSQLSQGNRDTEAFF
abundance: few; j_gene: TRBJ1-1; d_gene: TRBD1; v_gene: TRBV18; CDR3nt: TGTGCCAGCTCACCCGGGGGCCGACAGGGTGGGACTGAAGCTTTCTTT; CDR3aa: CASSPGGRQGGTEAFF
abundance: NA; j_gene: TRBJ2-7; d_gene: TRBD2; v_gene: TRBV4-1; CDR3nt: TGCGCCAGCAGCCCTAGGACCATAGCGGGCGGGTCTATGGACTTC; CDR3aa: CASSPRTIAGGSMDF
abundance: NA; j_gene: TRBJ1-5; d_gene: NA; v_gene: TRBV19; CDR3nt: TGTGCCAGTACGCGACAGGATTACACTCAGCCCCAGCATTTT; CDR3aa: CASTRQDYTQPQHF
abundance: NA; j_gene: TRBJ2-1; d_gene: NA; v_gene: TRBV18; CDR3nt: TGTGCCAGCTCCCCCCGGGATGAGCAGTTCTTC; CDR3aa: CASSPRDEQFF
abundance: NA; j_gene: TRBJ1-6; d_gene: NA; v_gene: TRBV5-4; CDR3nt: TGTGCCAGCAGTAGGAACCGGGTTGACCTCCACTTT; CDR3aa: CASSRNRVDLHF
abundance: NA; j_gene: TRBJ1-1; d_gene: NA; v_gene: TRBV5-4; CDR3nt: TGTGCCAGCAGCTTGATAGGGGAGGACACTGAAGCTTTCTTT; CDR3aa: CASSLIGEDTEAFF
abundance: NA; j_gene: TRBJ2-3; d_gene: TRBD2; v_gene: TRBV2; CDR3nt: TGTGCCAGCATAGGGACTAGCGGGGGTGTTGTCGATACGCAGTATTTT; CDR3aa: CASIGTSGGVVDTQYF
abundance: NA; j_gene: TRBJ2-3; d_gene: TRBD2; v_gene: TRBV9; CDR3nt: TGTGCCAGCAGCATAGCGGGGGGGCAGACAGATACGCAGTATTTT; CDR3aa: CASSIAGGQTDTQYF
abundance: NA; j_gene: TRBJ1-6; d_gene: NA; v_gene: TRBV9; CDR3nt: TGTGCCAGCAGCGTAGTACCTGGGACACATAATAATTCACCCCTCCACTTT; CDR3aa: CASSVVPGTHNNSPLHF
abundance: NA; j_gene: TRBJ1-1; d_gene: NA; v_gene: TRBV3-1/TRBV3-2; CDR3nt: TGTGCCAGCAGCCATTTACCCAAAACCGGGACTGAAGCTTTCTTT; CDR3aa: CASSHLPKTGTEAFF
abundance: once; j_gene: TRBJ1-3; d_gene: NA; v_gene: TRBV21-1; CDR3nt: TGTGCCAGCAGCAAACCGGGGACAGAACCTGGAAACACCATATATTTT; CDR3aa: CASSKPGTEPGNTIYF
abundance: NA; j_gene: TRBJ1-5; d_gene: NA; v_gene: TRBV6-1; CDR3nt: TGTGCCAGCAGTGAAGCGATGGCAGGGAATCAGCCCCAGCATTTT; CDR3aa: CASSEAMAGNQPQHF
abundance: few; j_gene: TRBJ2-7; d_gene: NA; v_gene: TRBV3-1/TRBV3-2; CDR3nt: TGTGCCAGCAGCCAAGTTTCGGGGAGCTCCTACGAGCAGTACTTC; CDR3aa: CASSQVSGSSYEQYF
abundance: once; j_gene: TRBJ2-3; d_gene: NA; v_gene: TRBV6-6; CDR3nt: TGTGCCAGCAGGTACGGGAGCCACACAGATACGCAGTATTTT; CDR3aa: CASRYGSHTDTQYF
abundance: NA; j_gene: TRBJ2-5; d_gene: NA; v_gene: TRBV7-2; CDR3nt: TGTGCCAGCAGCTTAGTTGGGGGACTGACGGCCCAAGAGACCCAGTACTTC; CDR3aa: CASSLVGGLTAQETQYF
abundance: NA; j_gene: TRBJ1-1; d_gene: TRBD1; v_gene: TRBV29-1; CDR3nt: TGCAGCGTTGAGCCAGGGGGCTCAGGGAACACTGAAGCTTTCTTT; CDR3aa: CSVEPGGSGNTEAFF
abundance: NA; j_gene: TRBJ2-3; d_gene: NA; v_gene: TRBV7-9; CDR3nt: TGTGCCAGCAGCTTAATGGCCACAGATACGCAGTATTTT; CDR3aa: CASSLMATDTQYF
abundance: NA; j_gene: TRBJ1-6; d_gene: TRBD1; v_gene: TRBV4-1; CDR3nt: TGCGCCAGCAGCCAACCTACAGGGACAGGGAATCCCTATAATTCACCCCTCCACTTT; CDR3aa: CASSQPTGTGNPYNSPLHF